The rows below give T cell receptor beta chains drawn from one sample of a study of T cell responses to AZD1222 COVID-19 vaccine. Generated by immunoSEQ multiplex PCR, the TCRdb table keeps only in-frame clones and is missing some. The data show 86,000 or so clones, about 90% seen once. The source material was peripheral blood, sampled on day 0 of MenACWY control vaccination. The receptors originated from an adult in good health. CDR3s include the opening cysteine and the closing phenylalanine or tryptophan. A D gene is named only where the DNA matches it firmly. Some rows mark clone size as missing; the rest say once, few, many or name a class of expanded clone.

TRBJ1-5,16,NA,TRBV2,TRBD1,CASTETGDYSNQPQHF,TGTGCCAGCACAGAGACAGGGGACTATAGCAATCAGCCCCAGCATTTT
TRBJ1-2,14,NA,TRBV7-2,NA,CASSSPGRNYGYTF,TGTGCCAGCAGCTCACCGGGACGTAACTATGGCTACACCTTC
TRBJ2-6,15,NA,TRBV9,NA,CASSVGRAGANVLTF,TGTGCCAGCAGCGTAGGTAGGGCTGGGGCCAACGTCCTGACTTTC
TRBJ1-1,13,NA,TRBV7-3,NA,CASSFGGNTEAFF,TGTGCCAGCAGCTTCGGTGGTAACACTGAAGCTTTCTTT
TRBJ1-5,15,NA,TRBV19,NA,CASSIDPESDQPQHF,TGTGCCAGTAGTATAGATCCTGAGTCTGATCAGCCCCAGCATTTT
TRBJ1-2,15,NA,TRBV4-1,NA,CASSQDRGRSYGYTF,TGCGCCAGCAGCCAAGATAGAGGACGGAGCTATGGCTACACCTTC
TRBJ1-2,13,NA,TRBV5-6,NA,CASSLAGKDGYTF,TGTGCCAGCAGCTTGGCCGGGAAGGACGGCTACACCTTC
TRBJ2-3,14,NA,TRBV7-9,TRBD1,CASSFRQGSDTQYF,TGTGCCAGCAGCTTTCGACAGGGGTCAGATACGCAGTATTTT
TRBJ1-2,16,once,TRBV12-5,NA,CASGLVGSRWGYGYTF,TGTGCTAGTGGTTTGGTAGGGTCACGTTGGGGGTATGGCTACACCTTC
TRBJ1-1,13,NA,TRBV11-3,NA,CASAGGGETEAFF,TGTGCCAGTGCCGGGGGGGGCGAGACTGAAGCTTTCTTT
TRBJ1-6,15,NA,TRBV4-3,NA,CASSQDVAHNSPLHF,TGCGCCAGCAGCCAAGACGTGGCACATAATTCACCCCTCCACTTT
TRBJ2-1,16,NA,TRBV6-2/TRBV6-3,NA,CASSSQASNSYNEQFF,TGTGCCAGCAGTTCTCAAGCGAGTAACTCCTACAATGAGCAGTTCTTC
TRBJ2-1,15,NA,TRBV9,NA,CASSGGLGGGNEQFF,TGCGCCAGCAGCGGAGGACTAGGGGGGGGCAATGAGCAGTTCTTC
TRBJ1-1,13,once,TRBV12-3/TRBV12-4,NA,CASGATVNTEAFF,TGTGCCAGCGGCGCGACAGTGAACACTGAAGCTTTCTTT
TRBJ1-3,20,once,TRBV18,TRBD1,CASSRRAGGAAPTSGNTIYF,TGTGCCAGCTCTCGTCGAGCAGGGGGAGCCGCCCCTACCTCTGGAAACACCATATATTTT
TRBJ1-4,14,NA,TRBV27,NA,CASSVKGGNEKLFF,TGTGCCAGCAGTGTGAAGGGGGGAAATGAAAAACTGTTTTTT
TRBJ1-5,15,once,TRBV28,TRBD1,CASSFPDRVNQPQHF,TGTGCCAGCAGTTTCCCCGACAGGGTTAATCAGCCCCAGCATTTT
TRBJ1-5,13,NA,TRBV7-9,NA,CASGDHTGQPQHF,TGTGCCAGCGGAGACCATACTGGTCAGCCCCAGCATTTT
TRBJ1-1,17,NA,TRBV30,TRBD1,CAWSVSGRDRGGTEAFF,TGTGCCTGGAGTGTAAGTGGCCGGGACAGGGGTGGGACTGAAGCTTTCTTT
TRBJ1-2,13,once,TRBV7-9,NA,CASSRGPGSGYTF,TGTGCCAGCAGCCGGGGACCGGGGAGCGGCTACACCTTC
TRBJ1-5,13,NA,TRBV18,NA,CASSRDIYQPQHF,TGTGCCAGCTCTAGGGACATTTATCAGCCCCAGCATTTT
TRBJ2-3,16,once,TRBV7-2,TRBD2,CASSIAGGGSTDTQYF,TGTGCCAGCAGCATAGCGGGAGGGGGTAGCACAGATACGCAGTATTTT
TRBJ2-3,14,NA,TRBV29-1,NA,CSVEEQLSTDTQYF,TGCAGCGTTGAAGAACAGCTGAGCACAGATACGCAGTATTTT
TRBJ1-2,14,NA,TRBV4-3,NA,CASSQPGEGSGYTF,TGCGCCAGCAGCCAACCAGGGGAGGGTAGTGGCTACACCTTC
TRBJ1-3,15,NA,TRBV9,NA,CASSPGTLGGNTIYF,TGTGCCAGCAGCCCCGGGACACTGGGGGGAAACACCATATATTTT
TRBJ2-1,16,NA,TRBV11-3,TRBD2,CASSSRTSGSYNEQFF,TGTGCCAGCAGCTCCCGGACTAGCGGCTCCTACAATGAGCAGTTCTTC
TRBJ1-3,13,NA,TRBV12-3/TRBV12-4,NA,CASSFGAGNTIYF,TGTGCCAGCAGTTTCGGGGCTGGAAACACCATATATTTT